A single TCR beta chain is shown here with its context. The sample belongs to a study of technical replicates of blood from a few donors. Repertoires were generated with immunoSEQ multiplex PCR, while TCRdb's copy carries only in-frame clones and drops some. This sample carries over 80,000 clones, around 96% of them seen once, and the ten largest clones take roughly 0.35%. The sample comprised T cells isolated from PBMCs. This TCR was recovered from a human donor in good health.

The CDR3 DNA is TGTGCCAGCAATCAGGTTCTGAAAGCTTTCTTT. Protein sequence: CASNQVLKAFF. The rearrangement uses TRBV2 and TRBJ1-1; D uncertain. V lost 7 bases and J lost 9, with 12 bases in between. The CDR3 totals 11 residues. Germline values: CDR1 SNHLY, CDR2 FYNNEI.